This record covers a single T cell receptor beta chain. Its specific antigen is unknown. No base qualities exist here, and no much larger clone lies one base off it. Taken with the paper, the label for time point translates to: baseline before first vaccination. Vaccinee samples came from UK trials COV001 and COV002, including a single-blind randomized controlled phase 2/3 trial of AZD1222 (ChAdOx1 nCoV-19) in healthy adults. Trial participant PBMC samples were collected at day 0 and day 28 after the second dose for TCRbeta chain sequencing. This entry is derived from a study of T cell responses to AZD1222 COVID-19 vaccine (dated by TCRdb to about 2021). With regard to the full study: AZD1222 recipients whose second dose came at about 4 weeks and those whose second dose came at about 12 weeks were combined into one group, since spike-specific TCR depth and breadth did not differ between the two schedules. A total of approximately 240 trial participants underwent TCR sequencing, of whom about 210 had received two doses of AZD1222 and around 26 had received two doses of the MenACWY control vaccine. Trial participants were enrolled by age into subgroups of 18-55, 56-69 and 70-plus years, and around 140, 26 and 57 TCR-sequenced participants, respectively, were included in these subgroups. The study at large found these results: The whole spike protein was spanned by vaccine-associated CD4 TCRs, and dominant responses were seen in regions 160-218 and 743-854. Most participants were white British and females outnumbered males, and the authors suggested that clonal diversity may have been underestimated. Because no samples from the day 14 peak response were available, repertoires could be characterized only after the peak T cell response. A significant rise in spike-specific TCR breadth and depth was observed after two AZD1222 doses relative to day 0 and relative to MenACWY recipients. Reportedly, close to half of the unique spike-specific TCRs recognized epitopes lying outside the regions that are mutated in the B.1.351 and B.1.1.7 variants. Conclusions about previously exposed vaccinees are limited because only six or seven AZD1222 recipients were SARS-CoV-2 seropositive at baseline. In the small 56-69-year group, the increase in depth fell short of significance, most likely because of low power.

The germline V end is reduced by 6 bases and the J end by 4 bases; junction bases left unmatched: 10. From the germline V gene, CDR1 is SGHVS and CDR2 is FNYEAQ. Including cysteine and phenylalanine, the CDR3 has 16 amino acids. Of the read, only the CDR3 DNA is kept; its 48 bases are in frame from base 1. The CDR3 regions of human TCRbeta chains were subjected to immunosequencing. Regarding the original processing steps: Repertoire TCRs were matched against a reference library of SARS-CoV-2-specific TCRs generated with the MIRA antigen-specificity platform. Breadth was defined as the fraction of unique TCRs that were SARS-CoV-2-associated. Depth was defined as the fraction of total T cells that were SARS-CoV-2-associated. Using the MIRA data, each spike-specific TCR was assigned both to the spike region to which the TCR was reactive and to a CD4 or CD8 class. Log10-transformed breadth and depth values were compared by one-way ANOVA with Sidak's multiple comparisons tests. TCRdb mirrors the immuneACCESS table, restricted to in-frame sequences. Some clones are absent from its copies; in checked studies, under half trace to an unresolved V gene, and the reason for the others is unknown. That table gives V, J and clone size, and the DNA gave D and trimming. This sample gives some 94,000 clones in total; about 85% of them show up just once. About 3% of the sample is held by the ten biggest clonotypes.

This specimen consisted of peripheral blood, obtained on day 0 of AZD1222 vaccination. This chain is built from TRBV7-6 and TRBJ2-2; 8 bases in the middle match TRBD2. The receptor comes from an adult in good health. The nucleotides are TGTGCCAGCAGGCCCGCAGAGCGGGAGATCACCGGGGAGCTGTTTTTT. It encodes CASRPAEREITGELFF.